The rows below give T cell receptor beta chains drawn from one sample of a study of shared clonotypes between healthy human individuals. The repertoire was sequenced with immunoSEQ multiplex PCR; TCRdb's copy has only in-frame clones and lacks some. The table includes some 1 million clones, about three quarters detected once. The sample was memory CD4+ T cells sorted from blood. Receptors originate from a man aged 18 to 29 in good health. The CDR3 runs from the conserved cysteine through the conserved F or W. The D gene is left open where the match is weak. Clone size is given for some rows only: seen once, a few or many times, or a class if the clone is expanded.

abundance: -
v_gene: TRBV7-2
d_gene: TRBD2
CDR3aa: CASSPGGRVYNEQFF

abundance: -
v_gene: TRBV28
d_gene: -
CDR3aa: CASSPRGPETQYF

abundance: -
v_gene: TRBV5-4
d_gene: -
CDR3aa: CASSQQGEREKLFF

abundance: -
v_gene: TRBV7-2
d_gene: TRBD1
CDR3aa: CASSFSGGDYGYTF

abundance: once
v_gene: TRBV28
d_gene: TRBD1
CDR3aa: CASSQYGIRQGNYEQYF

abundance: -
v_gene: TRBV6-6
d_gene: -
CDR3aa: CASTRVEELFF

abundance: -
v_gene: TRBV19
d_gene: TRBD2
CDR3aa: CASSIDLAGAGRRNEQYF

abundance: -
v_gene: TRBV13
d_gene: TRBD2
CDR3aa: CASSPMTSGSYEQYF

abundance: -
v_gene: TRBV7-7
d_gene: -
CDR3aa: CASSLGGGGGGETQYF

abundance: once
v_gene: TRBV7-7
d_gene: TRBD1
CDR3aa: CASSLVTGREQYF

abundance: few
v_gene: TRBV9
d_gene: -
CDR3aa: CASSVGGGAKNIQYF

abundance: few
v_gene: TRBV4-1
d_gene: TRBD1
CDR3aa: CASSWEPGQGNEKLFF

abundance: -
v_gene: TRBV30
d_gene: -
CDR3aa: CAWSVKGSGQSEKLFF

abundance: -
v_gene: TRBV7-2
d_gene: -
CDR3aa: CASSPRDLNTGELFF

abundance: -
v_gene: TRBV5-1
d_gene: -
CDR3aa: CASSLTPQETQYF

abundance: -
v_gene: TRBV25-1
d_gene: TRBD2
CDR3aa: CASRGGYNEQFF

abundance: -
v_gene: TRBV7-2
d_gene: -
CDR3aa: CASIRGDPGDTQYF

abundance: -
v_gene: TRBV4-3
d_gene: TRBD1
CDR3aa: CASSQGDRASYGYTF

abundance: -
v_gene: TRBV10-2
d_gene: -
CDR3aa: CASSEPDLGQYF

abundance: -
v_gene: TRBV5-1
d_gene: TRBD1
CDR3aa: CASSFLQGAGVNEQFF

abundance: -
v_gene: TRBV10-3
d_gene: -
CDR3aa: CAISESVRGNTGELFF

abundance: -
v_gene: TRBV6-5
d_gene: TRBD1
CDR3aa: CASSYGTGSHGELFF

abundance: -
v_gene: TRBV2
d_gene: -
CDR3aa: CASSETFPNEKLFF

abundance: -
v_gene: TRBV2
d_gene: -
CDR3aa: CASSEGVANTIYF

abundance: -
v_gene: TRBV10-3
d_gene: TRBD2
CDR3aa: CAITPSGGGNEQYF

abundance: -
v_gene: TRBV28
d_gene: -
CDR3aa: CASSLYGGGSDTQYF

abundance: few
v_gene: TRBV7-9
d_gene: -
CDR3aa: CASSWGETEAFF

abundance: -
v_gene: TRBV6-1
d_gene: -
CDR3aa: CASSPTGTTYEQYF

abundance: -
v_gene: TRBV2
d_gene: TRBD1
CDR3aa: CASRKDRASYNSPLHF

abundance: many
v_gene: TRBV7-2
d_gene: -
CDR3aa: CASSLVGSSGNTIYF

abundance: -
v_gene: TRBV10-3
d_gene: TRBD2
CDR3aa: CATRTSGGNADTQYF

abundance: -
v_gene: TRBV30
d_gene: TRBD1
CDR3aa: CAWMGQFGSPLHF

abundance: few
v_gene: TRBV5-1
d_gene: -
CDR3aa: CASSLVQVRDTQYF

abundance: -
v_gene: TRBV7-8
d_gene: -
CDR3aa: CASKSGFSGNTIYF

abundance: -
v_gene: TRBV5-4
d_gene: -
CDR3aa: CASSPDRTSYEQYF

abundance: -
v_gene: TRBV6-5
d_gene: -
CDR3aa: CASSQGGAGYTEAFF

abundance: -
v_gene: TRBV27
d_gene: -
CDR3aa: CASSQVPTPNSPLHF

abundance: -
v_gene: TRBV6-1
d_gene: -
CDR3aa: CASSGADLRRTEAFF

abundance: -
v_gene: TRBV7-2
d_gene: -
CDR3aa: CASSRAVGSSNYGYTF

abundance: -
v_gene: TRBV4-1
d_gene: TRBD1
CDR3aa: CASSPGQTNYGYTF

abundance: -
v_gene: TRBV5-4
d_gene: -
CDR3aa: CASSLDGSTTSNEQYF

abundance: -
v_gene: TRBV28
d_gene: -
CDR3aa: CASSLGGTASYEQYF

abundance: -
v_gene: TRBV7-6
d_gene: -
CDR3aa: CASSPTDRPTYSYEQYF

abundance: -
v_gene: TRBV28
d_gene: -
CDR3aa: CASSLRQPPRGHF

abundance: once
v_gene: TRBV4-3
d_gene: TRBD2
CDR3aa: CASSGDYSSYEQYF

abundance: once
v_gene: TRBV6-6
d_gene: -
CDR3aa: CASSPETQTQYF

abundance: -
v_gene: TRBV5-1
d_gene: TRBD1
CDR3aa: CASSLQGAANEKLFF

abundance: -
v_gene: TRBV19
d_gene: TRBD1
CDR3aa: CASSRQGWGYTF

abundance: once
v_gene: TRBV27
d_gene: -
CDR3aa: CASSLVGMDEKLFF

abundance: -
v_gene: TRBV30
d_gene: -
CDR3aa: CAWSTPGTQYF

abundance: -
v_gene: TRBV18
d_gene: TRBD2
CDR3aa: CASSPGTSAYNEQFF

abundance: -
v_gene: TRBV5-1
d_gene: -
CDR3aa: CASSLVSGFETQYF

abundance: -
v_gene: TRBV4-2
d_gene: -
CDR3aa: CASSPEGKAEAFF

abundance: few
v_gene: TRBV6-6
d_gene: -
CDR3aa: CASSTEAGNTIYF

abundance: few
v_gene: TRBV6-6
d_gene: -
CDR3aa: CASSYDGQRGKLFF

abundance: -
v_gene: TRBV6-1
d_gene: -
CDR3aa: CASCAGAGELFF

abundance: -
v_gene: TRBV29-1
d_gene: -
CDR3aa: CSVDPGAETQYF

abundance: -
v_gene: TRBV5-4
d_gene: TRBD2
CDR3aa: CASSLAGGPHEQYF